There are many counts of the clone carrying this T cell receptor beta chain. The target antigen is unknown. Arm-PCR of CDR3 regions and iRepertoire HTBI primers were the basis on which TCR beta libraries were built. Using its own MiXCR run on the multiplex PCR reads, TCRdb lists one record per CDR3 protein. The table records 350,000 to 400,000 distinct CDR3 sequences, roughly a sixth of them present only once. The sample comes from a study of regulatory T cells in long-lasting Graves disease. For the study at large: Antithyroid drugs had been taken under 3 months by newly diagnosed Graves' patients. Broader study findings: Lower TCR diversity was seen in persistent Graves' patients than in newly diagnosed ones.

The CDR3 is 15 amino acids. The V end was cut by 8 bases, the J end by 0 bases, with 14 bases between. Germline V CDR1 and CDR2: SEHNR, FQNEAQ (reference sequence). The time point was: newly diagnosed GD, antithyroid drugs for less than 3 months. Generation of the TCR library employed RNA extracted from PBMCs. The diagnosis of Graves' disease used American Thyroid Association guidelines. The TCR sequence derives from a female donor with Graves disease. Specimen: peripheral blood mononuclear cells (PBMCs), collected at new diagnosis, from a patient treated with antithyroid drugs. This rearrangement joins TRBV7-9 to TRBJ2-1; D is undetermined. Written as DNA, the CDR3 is TGTGCCAGCCAAAACGCTGGCGCCTCCTACAATGAGCAGTTCTTC. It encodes CASQNAGASYNEQFF.